Following are 27 T cell receptor beta chains from one sample sequenced in a study of shared clonotypes between healthy human individuals. The protocol was immunoSEQ multiplex PCR, while the TCRdb copy is restricted to in-frame clones and leaves out a portion. The table shows 2 million to 3 million clones, with roughly 93% occurring only once. The source material was naive CD4+ T cells from PBMCs. Subset defined: CD45RA+ positively selected. These receptors came from a man aged 18 to 30 in good health. Some clones in this sample may be carry-over from other donors' samples.

The chain combines TRBV5-6 with TRBJ2-7; 7 nucleotides line up with TRBD2. This CDR3 contains 16 residues. The V gene end was trimmed by 0 bases and the J gene end by 6 bases; junction bases not matched to a gene: 12. In germline, CDR1 is SGHDT, CDR2 YYEEEE. The CDR3 region has the DNA TGTGCCAGCAGCTTGGCCTGGGGTAGCGGGCTCGCCGAGCAGTACTTC. This codes for CASSLAWGSGLAEQYF.

This clone came up once. J is TRBJ2-2 and V is TRBV5-1, with D tentatively TRBD1 (5 bases). Germline V CDR1 and CDR2: SGHRS, YFSETQ. V shed 0 bases and J shed 8 bases, with 14 bases lying between them. The CDR3 contains 15 residues. The CDR3 spells CASSLAGQRTGELFF. CDR3 DNA: TGCGCCAGCAGCTTGGCCGGACAAAGGACGGGGGAGCTGTTTTTT.

V is TRBV4-2 and J is TRBJ2-3, with D hard to call. Germline V gene sequence: CDR1 LGHNA, CDR2 YNFKEQ. The CDR3 extends over 13 amino acids. V lost 4 bases and J lost 9, with 14 bases in between. The CDR3 DNA reads TGTGCCAGCAGCCCCGAGACTCAGTACACGCAGTATTTT. It encodes CASSPETQYTQYF.

V is TRBV28 and J is TRBJ1-5; D may be TRBD1 (6 bases). CDR3 length: 14 residues. Trimming shortened V by 5 bases and J by 7 bases, and 15 bases separated the two germline ends. Germline assignment: CDR1 MDHEN and CDR2 SYDVKM. CDR3 region: CASSTRGGRQPQHF. Here the CDR3 DNA reads TGTGCCAGCAGTACGAGGGGGGGAAGACAGCCCCAGCATTTT.

The rearrangement uses TRBV7-3 and TRBJ2-2; 7 bases are shared with TRBD1. Germline CDR1 is SGHTA and CDR2 is FQGTGA. V was clipped by 1 base and J by 4 bases; unmatched bases: 6. The CDR3 runs 16 residues. DNA for the CDR3: TGTGCCAGCAGCTTAAAGAGGACAGGCTCCACCGGGGAGCTGTTTTTT. The encoded protein is CASSLKRTGSTGELFF. Together with reference TRBV7-3 and TRBJ2-2, the CDR3 gives the full variable domain: GAGVSQTPSNKVTEKGKYVELRCDPISGHTALYWYRQSLGQGPEFLIYFQGTGAADDSGLPNDRFFAVRPEGSVSTLKIQRTERGDSAVYLCASSLKRTGSTGELFFGEGSRLTVL.

J is TRBJ2-2 and V is TRBV2, with 7 bases fitting TRBD1. This CDR3 is built from 16 residues. Germline values: CDR1 SNHLY, CDR2 FYNNEI. V lost 5 bases, J lost 4 bases, and 10 bases stayed unmatched. The CDR3 loop reads CASSKQGGLVTGELFF. CDR3 nucleotides: TGTGCCAGCAGTAAACAAGGGGGCTTGGTCACCGGGGAGCTGTTTTTT.

DNA of the CDR3: TGTGCCAGCAGCCCGGGACAGCTCACCGGGGAGCTGTTTTTT. Its translation is CASSPGQLTGELFF. The J gene is TRBJ2-2, the V gene TRBV5-4; 7 bases line up with TRBD1. The CDR3 sequence is 14 residues long. CDR1 is SGHNT and CDR2 is YYREEE in the germline V gene (reference sequence). After removal of 4 bases from V and 4 bases from J, the junction contained 4 bases not matched to a gene.

The chain combines TRBV5-1 with TRBJ2-3; the D gene is possibly TRBD2 (6 bases). The V end was cut by 3 bases, the J end by 0 bases, with 11 bases between. Germline CDR1 reads SGHRS; CDR2 reads YFSETQ. This CDR3 comprises 15 residues. The CDR3, as DNA: TGCGCCAGCAGCTGGACTAACTATAGCACAGATACGCAGTATTTT. Translated: CASSWTNYSTDTQYF.

This chain connects TRBV11-1 to TRBJ2-1, with D tentatively TRBD1 or TRBD2 (5 bases each). Germline CDR1 and CDR2: SGHAT and FQDESV (reference sequence). V was cut by 5 bases and J by 8 bases, with 13 bases left in between. The CDR3 is made up of 13 amino acids. The CDR3 DNA is TGTGCCAGCAGCCCGCGGAGAGGGGATGAGCAGTTCTTC. Its translation: CASSPRRGDEQFF.

This clone was seen only a few times. The chain recombines TRBV29-1 with TRBJ1-3, with a possible D match to TRBD1 (5 bases). CDR1 and CDR2 from the germline V gene are SQVTM and ANQGSEA. The V end was cut by 6 bases, the J end by 8 bases, with 11 bases between. The CDR3 has 11 residues. CDR3 nucleotides: TGCAGCGTATCCATGGGGGACACCATATATTTT. It codes for CSVSMGDTIYF. The full variable domain, in which reference TRBV29-1 and TRBJ1-3 provide the parts outside the CDR3, is SAVISQKPSRDICQRGTSLTIQCQVDSQVTMMFWYRQQPGQSLTLIATANQGSEATYESGFVIDKFPISRPNLTFSTLTVSNMSPEDSSIYLCSVSMGDTIYFGEGSWLTVV.

The chain carries TRBV5-1 and TRBJ2-3; the D gene is possibly TRBD2 (6 bases). The V gene lost 4 bases and the J gene lost 8 bases, with 17 bases spanning the gap. From germline, CDR1 is SGHRS and CDR2 YFSETQ. CDR3 size: 14 residues. The DNA of the CDR3 is TGCGCCAGCAGCCCCCAGGGAGGCGTAGGTACGCAGTATTTT. Translating gives CASSPQGGVGTQYF.

The V call is TRBV27, the J call TRBJ1-5; D gene ambiguous. CDR3 length: 13 amino acids. From germline, CDR1 is MNHEY and CDR2 SMNVEV (reference sequence). The V gene lost 1 base and the J gene lost 6 bases, with 7 bases spanning the gap. The CDR3, as DNA: TGTGCCAGCAGTTTATTGTGGGGTCAGCCCCAGCATTTT. Its protein product is CASSLLWGQPQHF.

This clone is a singleton in its sample. The CDR3 DNA is TGTGCCAGCGTCAAGGGACAGTTAAACACTGAAGCTTTCTTT. Translation gives CASVKGQLNTEAFF. J is TRBJ1-1 and V is TRBV6-6; 7 positions match TRBD1. Germline assignment: CDR1 MNHNY and CDR2 SVGAGI (reference sequence). V lost 8 bases and J lost 2; bases outside the gene matches: 8. The CDR3 is 14 residues long.

V is TRBV7-9 and J is TRBJ2-1, with 9 bases fitting TRBD2. Germline trimming cut 2 bases from V and 9 bases from J; bases unmatched to any gene: 8. CDR1 SEHNR and CDR2 FQNEAQ come from the germline V gene (reference sequence). This CDR3 region has 15 residues. CDR3 sequence: CASSLNGIAGVEQFF. CDR3 DNA: TGTGCCAGCAGCTTAAATGGAATAGCGGGAGTTGAGCAGTTCTTC.

The rearrangement links TRBV18 to TRBJ1-3; D unclear. With 6 bases removed from V and 0 bases from J, the gap between germline ends came to 12 bases. The germline V gene has CDR1 KGHSH and CDR2 LQKENI. The CDR3 totals 15 residues. This CDR3 reads CASSQDATSGNTIYF. For the CDR3, the DNA is TGTGCCAGCTCCCAAGACGCTACCTCTGGAAACACCATATATTTT.

The chain is built from TRBV2 and TRBJ2-5, with TRBD2 matching over 9 bases. Per germline, CDR1 SNHLY and CDR2 FYNNEI. There are 17 residues in the CDR3. J lost 4 bases, V lost 6 bases, and 15 bases had no gene match. This CDR3 is CASRKIRAGGAGETQYF. For the CDR3, the DNA is TGTGCCAGCAGGAAGATCCGGGCGGGAGGGGCGGGAGAGACCCAGTACTTC.

The chain links TRBV10-3 to TRBJ2-5, with 7 bases that match TRBD1. The germline V gene has CDR1 ENHRY and CDR2 SYGVKD. CDR3 length: 13 amino acids. The V segment lost 3 bases and the J segment 3 bases; nucleotides outside the gene matches: 1. Here the CDR3 reads CAISEGQEETQYF. The DNA for the CDR3 is TGTGCCATCAGTGAAGGACAGGAAGAGACCCAGTACTTC.

This clone was seen once. The rearrangement links TRBV7-3 to TRBJ2-1, with 7 positions matching TRBD2. In germline, CDR1 is SGHTA, CDR2 FQGTGA. V lost 2 bases, J lost 3 bases, and 4 bases stayed unmatched. This CDR3 region has 15 residues. This CDR3 is CASSLQAGFYNEQFF. The CDR3 nucleotides read TGTGCCAGCAGCTTACAAGCGGGATTCTACAATGAGCAGTTCTTC.

Remarks on this clone: Sequence at one end of the junction differs from germline and may be a read error. Additional DNA sequences in this sample encode the identical CDR3. This sequence joins TRBV18 and TRBJ1-1; maybe TRBD1 (6 bases). This CDR3 comprises 14 residues. Germline loops: CDR1 KGHSH, CDR2 LQKENI. CDR3 bases: TGTGCCAGCTCACCTCAGGGGCAGAACACTGAAGCCTTCTTT. Residues: CASSPQGQNTEAFF.

A word on this clone: Other DNA sequences in the sample encode the same CDR3. The chain uses TRBV2 and TRBJ2-3; D not certain. V lost 0 bases and J 3 bases, leaving 7 bases between the germline ends. This CDR3 has 14 amino acids. The V gene's germline CDR1 is SNHLY and CDR2 FYNNEI. CDR3 sequence reads: CASSEALSTDTQYF. The CDR3 DNA reads as TGTGCCAGCAGTGAAGCCCTCTCAACAGATACGCAGTATTTT.

The chain is built from TRBV7-2 and TRBJ2-7; D remains unclear. CDR3 size: 13 residues. The germline gives CDR1 SGHTA, CDR2 FQGNSA. Trimming stripped 2 bases from V and 0 bases from J, with 5 bases between. CDR3 sequence (DNA): TGTGCCAGCAGCTTAAGCGCCTCCTACGAGCAGTACTTC. This encodes CASSLSASYEQYF.

The gene calls are TRBV10-3 and TRBJ1-1, with TRBD1 as a possible D gene (6 bases). The CDR3 totals 13 residues. The germline gives CDR1 ENHRY, CDR2 SYGVKD. Trimming cost V 10 bases and J 2 bases, with 14 bases left between them. The CDR3 region is CASNRGANTEAFF. CDR3 bases: TGTGCCAGTAACCGGGGGGCCAACACTGAAGCTTTCTTT.

The chain joins TRBV29-1 to TRBJ2-6; D not resolved. The CDR3 sequence is 16 residues long. Between the trimmed V and J ends, which lost 1 base and 0 bases, there was a span of 10 bases. Germline V CDR1 and CDR2: SQVTM, ANQGSEA. CDR3 nucleotide sequence: TGCAGCGTTGAAGCACGGGTCGTCTCTGGGGCCAACGTCCTGACTTTC. Encoded protein: CSVEARVVSGANVLTF.

The chain joins TRBV5-1 to TRBJ2-3; D unresolved. Germline assignment: CDR1 SGHRS and CDR2 YFSETQ. The CDR3 consists of 16 residues. Trimming pared 3 bases from V and 0 bases from J, leaving 14 bases between. CDR3 protein: CASSSPGGPSTDTQYF. Written as DNA, the CDR3 is TGCGCCAGCAGCTCCCCGGGTGGGCCTAGCACAGATACGCAGTATTTT.

The V and J genes are TRBV7-8 and TRBJ2-6, with TRBD1 as a possible D gene (6 bases). V lost 4 bases, J lost 0 bases, and 13 bases lay in between. The CDR3 is 17 amino acids. Looked up from germline, CDR1 is SGHVS and CDR2 is FQNEAQ. This CDR3 is CASSSGQTISGANVLTF. The CDR3 DNA sequence: TGTGCCAGCAGCTCTGGACAGACTATCTCTGGGGCCAACGTCCTGACTTTC.

The chain employs TRBV4-2 and TRBJ1-6, with D possibly being TRBD1 (6 bases). The length of the CDR3 is 15 residues. Trimming cost V 4 bases and J 3 bases, with 10 bases left between them. The germline V gene has CDR1 LGHNA and CDR2 YNFKEQ. The CDR3 spells CASSPGQNYNSPLHF. DNA for the CDR3: TGTGCCAGCAGCCCCGGACAGAACTATAATTCACCCCTCCACTTT.

The chain has TRBV27 and TRBJ2-1; 8 nucleotides agree with TRBD2. CDR1 is MNHEY, CDR2 SMNVEV, per germline (reference sequence). V lost 2 bases, J lost 9 bases, and 3 bases stayed unmatched. This CDR3 is 13 amino acids long. The CDR3 spells CASSLAGGGEQFF. DNA for the CDR3: TGTGCCAGCAGTTTAGCGGGAGGCGGTGAGCAGTTCTTC.